This is a list of T cell receptor beta chains from one sample in a study of blood T cell repertoires in COVID-19. Profiled with immunoSEQ multiplex PCR; TCRdb holds only in-frame clones, not every one. The data show 120,000 or so clones, 70% to 90% seen once. Sequencing input: peripheral blood. The receptor set was obtained from a woman aged 80 or over with acute or convalescent COVID-19. Each CDR3 is given with its conserved first and last residue. Fields, in order: clone size, D gene, V gene, J gene, CDR3 protein, CDR3 DNA. The D gene is left open where the match is weak. Clone size appears in some rows only: once, few, many, or a class for an expanded clone.

abundance: .
d_gene: .
v_gene: TRBV4-1
j_gene: TRBJ2-7
CDR3aa: CASSQGLGGLLSSYEQYF
CDR3nt: TGCGCCAGCAGCCAGGGTCTGGGGGGACTTCTGAGCTCCTACGAGCAGTACTTC

abundance: .
d_gene: TRBD1
v_gene: TRBV27
j_gene: TRBJ1-1
CDR3aa: CASSPNRGSNTEAFF
CDR3nt: TGTGCCAGCAGTCCCAACAGGGGTTCGAACACTGAAGCTTTCTTT

abundance: .
d_gene: TRBD1
v_gene: TRBV2
j_gene: TRBJ1-6
CDR3aa: CASRADRGRSPLHF
CDR3nt: TGTGCCAGCAGGGCAGACAGGGGGAGGTCACCCCTCCACTTT

abundance: .
d_gene: TRBD1
v_gene: TRBV7-9
j_gene: TRBJ1-1
CDR3aa: CASSLGLYRGLNTEAFF
CDR3nt: TGTGCCAGCAGCTTAGGACTGTACAGGGGGCTGAACACTGAAGCTTTCTTT

abundance: .
d_gene: TRBD1
v_gene: TRBV19
j_gene: TRBJ1-4
CDR3aa: CASSIVGTGPNEKLFF
CDR3nt: TGTGCCAGTAGTATAGTTGGGACAGGTCCCAATGAAAAACTGTTTTTT

abundance: .
d_gene: .
v_gene: TRBV23-1
j_gene: TRBJ1-2
CDR3aa: CASSQSTQSDTKGLNYGYTF
CDR3nt: TGCGCCAGCAGTCAATCCACGCAATCGGATACAAAGGGGTTAAACTATGGCTACACCTTC

abundance: .
d_gene: .
v_gene: TRBV10-1
j_gene: TRBJ2-7
CDR3aa: CASSERTTRQYSYEQYF
CDR3nt: TGCGCCAGCAGTGAGCGGACTACTAGACAATACTCCTACGAGCAGTACTTC

abundance: .
d_gene: .
v_gene: TRBV28
j_gene: TRBJ1-2
CDR3aa: CASSSRNSGYTF
CDR3nt: TGTGCCAGCAGTTCCCGAAACAGTGGCTACACCTTC

abundance: .
d_gene: .
v_gene: TRBV6-5
j_gene: TRBJ1-6
CDR3aa: CASSYLGEGNSPLHF
CDR3nt: TGTGCCAGCAGTTACCTCGGGGAAGGAAATTCACCCCTCCACTTT

abundance: once
d_gene: TRBD2
v_gene: TRBV6-2/TRBV6-3
j_gene: TRBJ2-7
CDR3aa: CASSYSTSGRESYEQYF
CDR3nt: TGTGCCAGCAGTTACTCTACTAGCGGGAGGGAGTCCTACGAGCAGTACTTC

abundance: .
d_gene: .
v_gene: TRBV7-3
j_gene: TRBJ2-3
CDR3aa: CASSPQAELTDTQYF
CDR3nt: TGTGCCAGCAGCCCCCAAGCGGAACTAACAGATACGCAGTATTTT

abundance: .
d_gene: .
v_gene: TRBV2
j_gene: TRBJ2-1
CDR3aa: CASRENEYNEQFF
CDR3nt: TGTGCCAGCAGAGAGAACGAATACAATGAGCAGTTCTTC

abundance: .
d_gene: .
v_gene: TRBV11-2
j_gene: TRBJ2-5
CDR3aa: CASSLERETQYF
CDR3nt: TGTGCCAGCAGCTTAGAGAGGGAGACCCAGTACTTC

abundance: once
d_gene: .
v_gene: TRBV4-1
j_gene: TRBJ1-5
CDR3aa: CASSQGGTNNQPQHF
CDR3nt: TGCGCCAGCAGCCAAGGAGGGACAAACAATCAGCCCCAGCATTTT

abundance: .
d_gene: TRBD2
v_gene: TRBV29-1
j_gene: TRBJ2-5
CDR3aa: CSKQAGGDETQYF
CDR3nt: TGCAGCAAGCAAGCGGGAGGCGATGAGACCCAGTACTTC

abundance: .
d_gene: TRBD2
v_gene: TRBV27
j_gene: TRBJ2-3
CDR3aa: CASSSTSGDTQYF
CDR3nt: TGTGCCAGCAGTTCAACTAGCGGAGATACGCAGTATTTT

abundance: .
d_gene: .
v_gene: TRBV4-3
j_gene: TRBJ2-3
CDR3aa: CASSQDPGEPYARDTQYF
CDR3nt: TGCGCCAGCAGCCAAGATCCGGGGGAGCCGTATGCACGTGATACGCAGTATTTT

abundance: .
d_gene: TRBD1
v_gene: TRBV2
j_gene: TRBJ1-1
CDR3aa: CASSELRGSTEAFF
CDR3nt: TGTGCCAGCAGTGAGCTCAGGGGGAGCACTGAAGCTTTCTTT

abundance: once
d_gene: TRBD1
v_gene: TRBV7-9
j_gene: TRBJ1-2
CDR3aa: CASSLRIGTANYGYTF
CDR3nt: TGTGCCAGCAGCTTACGAATCGGGACAGCTAACTATGGCTACACCTTC

abundance: few
d_gene: TRBD1
v_gene: TRBV7-9
j_gene: TRBJ2-7
CDR3aa: CASSLTGQGYEQYF
CDR3nt: TGTGCCAGCAGCTTAACGGGACAGGGCTACGAGCAGTACTTC

abundance: .
d_gene: TRBD2
v_gene: TRBV9
j_gene: TRBJ2-5
CDR3aa: CASSLAGSLQETQYF
CDR3nt: TGTGCCAGCAGTTTAGCGGGATCGCTCCAAGAGACCCAGTACTTC

abundance: .
d_gene: .
v_gene: TRBV6-2/TRBV6-3
j_gene: TRBJ1-2
CDR3aa: CASSSTLRGNYGYTF
CDR3nt: TGTGCCAGCAGTTCCACGCTCAGGGGTAACTATGGCTACACCTTC